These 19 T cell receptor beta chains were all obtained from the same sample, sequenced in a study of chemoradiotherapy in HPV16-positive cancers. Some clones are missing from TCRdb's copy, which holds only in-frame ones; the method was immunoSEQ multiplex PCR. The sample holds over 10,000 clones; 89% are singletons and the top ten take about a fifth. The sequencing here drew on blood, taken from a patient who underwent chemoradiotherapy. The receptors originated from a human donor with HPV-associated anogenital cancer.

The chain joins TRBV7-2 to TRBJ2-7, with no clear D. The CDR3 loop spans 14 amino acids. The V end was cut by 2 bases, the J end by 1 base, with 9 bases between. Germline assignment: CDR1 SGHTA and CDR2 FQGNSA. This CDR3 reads CASSLSPVSYEQYF. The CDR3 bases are TGTGCCAGCAGCTTATCACCAGTGTCCTACGAGCAGTACTTC.

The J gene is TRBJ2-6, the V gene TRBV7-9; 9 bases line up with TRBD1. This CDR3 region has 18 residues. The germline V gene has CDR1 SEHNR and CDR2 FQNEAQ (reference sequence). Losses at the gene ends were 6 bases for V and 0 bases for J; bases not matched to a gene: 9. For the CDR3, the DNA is TGTGCCAGCAGAGAGGACAGGGGTGCCTTCTCTGGGGCCAACGTCCTGACTTTC. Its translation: CASREDRGAFSGANVLTF.

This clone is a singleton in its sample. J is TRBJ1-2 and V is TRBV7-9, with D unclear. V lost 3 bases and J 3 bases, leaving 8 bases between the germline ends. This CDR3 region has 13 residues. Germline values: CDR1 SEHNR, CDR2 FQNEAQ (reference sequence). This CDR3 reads CASSFQSHYGYTF. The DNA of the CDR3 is TGTGCCAGCAGCTTTCAATCTCACTATGGCTACACCTTC.

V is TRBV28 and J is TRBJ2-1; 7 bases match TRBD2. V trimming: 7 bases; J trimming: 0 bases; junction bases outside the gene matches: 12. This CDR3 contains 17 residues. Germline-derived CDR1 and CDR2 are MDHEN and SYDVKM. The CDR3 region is CASTSSGTSSSYNEQFF. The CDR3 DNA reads TGTGCCAGCACCTCGAGCGGGACCAGTAGCTCCTACAATGAGCAGTTCTTC. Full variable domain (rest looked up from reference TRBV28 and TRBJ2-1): DVKVTQSSRYLVKRTGEKVFLECVQDMDHENMFWYRQDPGLGLRLIYFSYDVKMKEKGDIPEGYSVSREKKERFSLILESASTNQTSMYLCASTSSGTSSSYNEQFFGPGTRLTVL.

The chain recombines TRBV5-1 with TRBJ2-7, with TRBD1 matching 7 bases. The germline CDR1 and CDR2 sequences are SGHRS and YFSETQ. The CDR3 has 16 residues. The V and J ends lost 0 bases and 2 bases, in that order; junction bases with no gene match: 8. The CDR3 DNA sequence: TGCGCCAGCAGCTTGGGACACCGGGACAGTACCTACGAGCAGTACTTC. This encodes CASSLGHRDSTYEQYF.

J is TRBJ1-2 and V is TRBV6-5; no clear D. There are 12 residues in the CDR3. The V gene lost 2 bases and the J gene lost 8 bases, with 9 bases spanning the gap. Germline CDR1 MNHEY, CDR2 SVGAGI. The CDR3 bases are TGTGCCAGCAGTTACGGTGGTCTGGGCTACACCTTC. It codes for CASSYGGLGYTF.

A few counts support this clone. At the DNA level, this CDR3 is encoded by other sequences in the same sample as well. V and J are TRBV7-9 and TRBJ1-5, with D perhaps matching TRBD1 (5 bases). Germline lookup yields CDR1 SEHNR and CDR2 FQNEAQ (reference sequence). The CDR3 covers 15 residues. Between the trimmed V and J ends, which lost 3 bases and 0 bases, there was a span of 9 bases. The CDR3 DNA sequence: TGTGCCAGCAGCTTGGGGGGATATAGCAATCAGCCCCAGCATTTT. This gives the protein CASSLGGYSNQPQHF.

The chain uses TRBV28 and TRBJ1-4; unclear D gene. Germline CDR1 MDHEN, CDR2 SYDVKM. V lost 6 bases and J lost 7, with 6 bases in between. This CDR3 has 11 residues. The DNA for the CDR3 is TGTGCCAGCAGATCGGGTGAAAAACTGTTTTTT. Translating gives CASRSGEKLFF.

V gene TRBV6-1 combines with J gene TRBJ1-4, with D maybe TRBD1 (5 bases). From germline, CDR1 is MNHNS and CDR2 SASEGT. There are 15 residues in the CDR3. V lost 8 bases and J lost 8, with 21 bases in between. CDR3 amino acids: CASGPRDGVREKLFF. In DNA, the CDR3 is TGTGCCAGCGGACCCCGGGACGGCGTCAGGGAAAAACTGTTTTTT.

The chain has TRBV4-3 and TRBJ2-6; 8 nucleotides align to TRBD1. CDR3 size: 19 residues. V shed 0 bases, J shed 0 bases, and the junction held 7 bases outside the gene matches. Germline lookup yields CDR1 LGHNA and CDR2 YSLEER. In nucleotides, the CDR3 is TGCGCCAGCAGCCAAGATACCGCAGGGGGCGACTCTGGGGCCAACGTCCTGACTTTC. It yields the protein CASSQDTAGGDSGANVLTF.

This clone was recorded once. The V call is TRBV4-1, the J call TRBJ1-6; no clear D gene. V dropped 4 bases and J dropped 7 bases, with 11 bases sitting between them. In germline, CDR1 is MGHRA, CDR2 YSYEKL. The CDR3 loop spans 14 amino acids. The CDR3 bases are TGCGCCAGCAGCCTTGGACTGGGGAATTCACCCCTCCACTTT. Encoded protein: CASSLGLGNSPLHF.

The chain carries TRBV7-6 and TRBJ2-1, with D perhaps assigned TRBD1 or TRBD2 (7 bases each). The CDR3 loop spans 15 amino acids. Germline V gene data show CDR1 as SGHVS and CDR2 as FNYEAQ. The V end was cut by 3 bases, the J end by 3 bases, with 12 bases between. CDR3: CASSLGGGFYNEQFF. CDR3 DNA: TGTGCCAGCAGCTTGGGAGGGGGCTTCTACAATGAGCAGTTCTTC. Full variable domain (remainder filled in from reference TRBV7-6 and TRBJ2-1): GAGVSQSPRYKVTKRGQDVALRCDPISGHVSLYWYRQALGQGPEFLTYFNYEAQQDKSGLPNDRFSAERPEGSISTLTIQRTEQRDSAMYRCASSLGGGFYNEQFFGPGTRLTVL.

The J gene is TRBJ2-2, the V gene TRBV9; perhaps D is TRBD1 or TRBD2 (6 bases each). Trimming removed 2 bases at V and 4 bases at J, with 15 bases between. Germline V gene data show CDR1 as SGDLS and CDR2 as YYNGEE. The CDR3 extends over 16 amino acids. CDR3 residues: CASSVRGDKLTGELFF. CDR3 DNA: TGTGCCAGCAGCGTTAGGGGGGACAAGCTCACCGGGGAGCTGTTTTTT.

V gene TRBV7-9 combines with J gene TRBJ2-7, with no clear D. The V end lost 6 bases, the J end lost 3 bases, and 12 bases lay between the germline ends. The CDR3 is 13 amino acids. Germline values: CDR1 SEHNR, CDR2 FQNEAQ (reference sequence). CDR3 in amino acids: CASSYGDLYEQYF. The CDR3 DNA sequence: TGTGCCAGCAGTTACGGAGACCTCTACGAGCAGTACTTC.

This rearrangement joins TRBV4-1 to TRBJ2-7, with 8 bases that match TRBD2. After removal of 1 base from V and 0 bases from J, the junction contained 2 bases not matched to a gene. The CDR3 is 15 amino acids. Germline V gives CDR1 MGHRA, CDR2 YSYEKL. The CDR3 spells CASSQGLAGSYEQYF. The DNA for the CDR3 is TGCGCCAGCAGCCAAGGGCTAGCGGGCTCCTACGAGCAGTACTTC.

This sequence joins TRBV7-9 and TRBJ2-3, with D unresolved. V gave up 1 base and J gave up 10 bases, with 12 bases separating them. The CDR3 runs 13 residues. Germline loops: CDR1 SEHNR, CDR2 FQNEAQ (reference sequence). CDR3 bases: TGTGCCAGCAGCTTAGAGGTTTCAATGGCGCAGTATTTT. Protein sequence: CASSLEVSMAQYF.

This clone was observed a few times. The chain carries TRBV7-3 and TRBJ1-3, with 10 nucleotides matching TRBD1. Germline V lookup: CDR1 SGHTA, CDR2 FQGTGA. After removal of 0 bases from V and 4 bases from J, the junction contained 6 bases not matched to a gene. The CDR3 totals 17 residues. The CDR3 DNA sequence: TGTGCCAGCAGCTTAACCCGGGACAGGGGCGAAGGAAACACCATATATTTT. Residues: CASSLTRDRGEGNTIYF. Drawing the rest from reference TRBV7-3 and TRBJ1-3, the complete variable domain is GAGVSQTPSNKVTEKGKYVELRCDPISGHTALYWYRQSLGQGPEFLIYFQGTGAADDSGLPNDRFFAVRPEGSVSTLKIQRTERGDSAVYLCASSLTRDRGEGNTIYFGEGSWLTVV.

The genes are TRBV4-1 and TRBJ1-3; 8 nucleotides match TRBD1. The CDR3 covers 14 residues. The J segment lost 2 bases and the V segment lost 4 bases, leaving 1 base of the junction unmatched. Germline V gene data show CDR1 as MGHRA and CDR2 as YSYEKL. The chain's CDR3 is CASSRQGPGNTIYF. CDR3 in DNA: TGCGCCAGCAGCCGACAGGGGCCTGGAAACACCATATATTTT.

CDR3 residues: CASSPRDHKYEQYF. CDR3 nucleotide sequence: TGTGCCAGCAGCCCCCGGGACCACAAATACGAGCAGTACTTC. The chain employs TRBV6-5 and TRBJ2-7; D tentatively fits TRBD1 or TRBD2 (5 bases each). This CDR3 is 14 amino acids long. The ends were cut back, 6 bases at V and 4 bases at J, with 16 bases in the middle. The germline V gene has CDR1 MNHEY and CDR2 SVGAGI.